This TCR beta chain was found in a study of T cell responses to AZD1222 COVID-19 vaccine. Study observations and caveats: At baseline, seropositivity was found in only 5 to 7 AZD1222 recipients.

In the case of this clone: Its antigen is currently unknown.

CDR1 is MNHEY and CDR2 is SVGAGI in the germline V gene. Trimming pared 5 bases from V and 6 bases from J, leaving 13 bases between. The length of the CDR3 is 13 residues. The table came from immunoSEQ multiplex PCR; TCRdb's copy has only in-frame clones and leaves some out. The repertoire includes about 54,000 clones, more than 80% of them detected once, and around 13% sits in the top ten. This clonotype was obtained from an adult who received the AZD1222 COVID-19 vaccine. The chain combines TRBV6-5 with TRBJ1-1; D is unclear. This material consisted of peripheral blood, taken 28 days after the second AZD1222 dose. The CDR3 DNA is TGTGCCAGCAGTCGACCTTTTATATCTGAAGCTTTCTTT. Translated: CASSRPFISEAFF.